The text below deals with one T cell receptor beta chain. The sample originates from a study of blood T cell repertoires in COVID-19. Study details: Italy, Spain and the United States were the sources of the convalescent and acute COVID-19 samples. T cells, B-cell-depleted T cells, or PBMCs supplied cDNA or gDNA.

V lost 4 bases and J 0 bases, leaving 9 bases between the germline ends. The CDR3 is made up of 14 amino acids. From germline, CDR1 is MNHEY and CDR2 SMNVEV (reference sequence). Original processing notes: Amplified reference gene primers provided the basis for estimating nucleated cell counts. The protocol was immunoSEQ multiplex PCR, while the TCRdb copy is restricted to in-frame clones and leaves out a portion. V, J and clone size derive from that table, while D and trimming were established from the DNA sequence. The table records about 140,000 clones, around 80% of them present only once. This clonotype was sampled from a woman over 75 in a cohort sampled during active or convalescent COVID-19. V usage is TRBV27 and J usage is TRBJ1-2; no definite D call. The specimen was peripheral blood. The chain's CDR3 is CASSSIWPNYGYTF. The CDR3 coding sequence is TGTGCCAGCAGTTCCATCTGGCCTAACTATGGCTACACCTTC.